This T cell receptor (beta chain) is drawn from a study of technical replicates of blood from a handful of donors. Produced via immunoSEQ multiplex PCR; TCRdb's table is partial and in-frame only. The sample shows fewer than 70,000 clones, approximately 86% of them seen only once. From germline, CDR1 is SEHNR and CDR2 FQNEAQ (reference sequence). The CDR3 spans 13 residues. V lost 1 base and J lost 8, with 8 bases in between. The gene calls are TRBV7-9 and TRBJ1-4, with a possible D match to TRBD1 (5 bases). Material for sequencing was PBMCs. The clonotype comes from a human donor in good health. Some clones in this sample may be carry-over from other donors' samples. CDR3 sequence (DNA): TGTGCCAGCAGCTTAGTGGGGGGAGAAAAACTGTTTTTT. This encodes CASSLVGGEKLFF. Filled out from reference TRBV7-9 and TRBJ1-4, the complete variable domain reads DTGVSQNPRHKITKRGQNVTFRCDPISEHNRLYWYRQTLGQGPEFLTYFQNEAQLEKSRLLSDRFSAERPKGSFSTLEIQRTEQGDSAMYLCASSLVGGEKLFFGSGTQLSVL.